These 6 T cell receptor beta chains came from one sample sequenced in a study of T cell responses to AZD1222 COVID-19 vaccine. Assay used: immunoSEQ multiplex PCR; TCRdb lists only in-frame clones, some missing. This table has some 150,000 clones, 90% to 95% appearing once. Specimen: peripheral blood, collected on day 0 of AZD1222 vaccination. The receptors shown here come from an adult in good health.

The V gene is TRBV5-8, the J gene TRBJ1-5; D might be TRBD1 (6 bases). Germline assignment: CDR1 SGHTS and CDR2 YDEGEE. The CDR3 consists of 15 residues. Trimming removed 5 bases at V and 0 bases at J, with 12 bases between. CDR3 bases: TGTGCCAGCAGTTGGGGGCAAAATAGCAATCAGCCCCAGCATTTT. It translates to CASSWGQNSNQPQHF.

J is TRBJ2-5 and V is TRBV4-1; TRBD2 agrees at 14 bases. J gave up 7 bases and V 0 bases, and 7 bases lay outside the gene matches. This CDR3 has 17 amino acids. Per the germline V gene, CDR1 is MGHRA and CDR2 is YSYEKL. In DNA, the CDR3 is TGCGCCAGCAGCCAAGATTTGGGGACTAGCGGGAGAGGGACCCAGTACTTC. Translation: CASSQDLGTSGRGTQYF.

The CDR3 coding sequence is TGCGCCAGCAGCCCCCGGACAGGCGGGGTGGTTGGGGAGCTGTTTTTT. Its translation: CASSPRTGGVVGELFF. The V call is TRBV5-1, the J call TRBJ2-2, with D possibly being TRBD1 (7 bases). Trimming left V 4 bases short and J 8 bases short, with 21 bases between. Germline CDR1 is SGHRS and CDR2 is YFSETQ. This CDR3 has 16 residues.

The genes are TRBV27 and TRBJ2-5, with TRBD2 matching 7 bases. The CDR3 spans 14 residues. J lost 5 bases, V lost 1 base, and 4 bases had no gene match. The germline V gene has CDR1 MNHEY and CDR2 SMNVEV (reference sequence). CDR3 loop: CASSLYAGAETQYF. The CDR3 DNA sequence: TGTGCCAGCAGTTTATACGCGGGAGCTGAGACCCAGTACTTC.

The chain carries TRBV12-5 and TRBJ2-1; perhaps D is TRBD1 or TRBD2 (5 bases each). The CDR3 is made up of 17 amino acids. Trimming cost V 5 bases and J 5 bases, with 22 bases left between them. Germline V gene sequence: CDR1 LGHNT, CDR2 FRNRAP. The CDR3: CASGPPGRGAGDNEQFF. For the CDR3, the DNA is TGTGCTAGTGGTCCGCCGGGTAGAGGGGCAGGTGACAATGAGCAGTTCTTC. Supplemented by reference TRBV12-5 and TRBJ2-1, the full variable domain reads DARVTQTPRHKVTEMGQEVTMRCQPILGHNTVFWYRQTMMQGLELLAYFRNRAPLDDSGMPKDRFSAEMPDATLATLKIQPSEPRDSAVYFCASGPPGRGAGDNEQFFGPGTRLTVL.

The V call is TRBV11-2, the J call TRBJ1-1; 9 bases align to TRBD1. Looked up from germline, CDR1 is SGHAT and CDR2 is FQNNGV. The V gene end was trimmed by 8 bases and the J gene end by 5 bases; junction bases not matched to a gene: 6. This CDR3 has 13 residues. DNA of the CDR3: TGTGCCAGCGGATCGGACAGGGGAACTGAAGCTTTCTTT. Protein sequence: CASGSDRGTEAFF.